Given below is one TCR beta chain in context. This clone was seen a few times. The target of this receptor is not known. Per-nucleotide qualities are absent, and no much larger clonotype sits a single base away. The cohort consisted of approximately 690 healthy bone marrow donors. Cohort members were all nominally healthy when sampled, although unrecorded immune exposures were likely present. The donor was CMV seronegative and belonged to the group of 352 seronegative cohort members. A peripheral blood sample was collected from each donor, and TCR beta sequencing was performed on peripheral blood mononuclear cells. Genomic DNA extraction from the blood cell samples was performed with the Qiagen DNeasy Blood Extraction Kit. V and J are trimmed by 7 bases and 2 bases, and the gene matches miss 11 bases of the junction. From a lookup of the germline V gene, CDR1 and CDR2 are SQVTM and ANQGSEA. The CDR3, from cysteine to phenylalanine, totals 14 residues. Of all the DNA, just the CDR3 is kept, 42 bases in frame from base 1.

This sample was included in a study of cytomegalovirus exposure and HLA in healthy donors (dated by TCRdb to 2015 to 2018). General notes on the study: In an earlier analysis of 587 of the donors, around 300 Gb of sequence data and 120 million or so unique TCR beta sequences from about 179 million T cells were reported. An early release covering 550 to 650 HLA-typed donors comprised 300 to 350 gigabases of sequencing data and tens of millions of unique TCR sequences. Of the approximately 400 genotyped donors, less than 90% were placed in the genetic ancestry cluster associated with self-reported Caucasian donors. The study aimed to test whether cataloging public T cell receptors could reveal signatures of past pathogen exposure. The study profiled the T cell repertoires of around 700 subjects by immunosequencing and related them to cytomegalovirus serostatus. Along with the roughly 710-subject first cohort, a separate validation cohort of more than 90 different subjects was used. To predict cytomegalovirus infection status, the study brought together high-throughput TCR immunosequencing, statistical association of individual TCRs with disease status, and machine learning. A later analysis re-examined previously published TCR beta repertoires from several hundred donors and added high-resolution HLA genotyping to investigate patterns of TCR occurrence. Rather than drawing on any new phenotypic data, the later analysis identified candidate immune exposures from TCR beta sequences and the way those sequences occurred across donors. An earlier analysis of several hundred of the donors applied high-throughput TCR beta sequencing to assess whether each TCR beta V gene segment acted as functional or pseudogenic. Donor age, sex, ethnicity and CMV serostatus were collected together with the repertoire data. In a later genetic analysis, genome-wide SNP genotypes for about 60% of the 666 donors were used, and that subset was treated as a discovery cohort. All discovery cohort repertoires had been generated on a single sequencing platform. Both class I and class II loci were covered by HLA typing, at four-digit resolution. The number of donors typed differed by locus, with about 629-640 for A, B, C, DRB1 and DQB1, around 560 for DQA1, 606 for DPA1, and about 450 for DPB1. A few DR-DQ haplotypes were treated as single units for association and clustering because of strong linkage in the cohort. Among 300 to 500 genotyped donors of the cohort, an average of around 220,000 unique TCR beta nucleotide sequences was sequenced per donor, of which about 18% were non-productive. The investigation overall reported the following: Compared with equally common non-associated chains, HLA-associated TCR beta chains in a later analysis were more clonally expanded and had lower generation probabilities. The earlier analysis of 587 of the donors excluded 15 to 20 rarely observed V segments, including chromosome 9 orphons, because counts were too low. Assigning TCR associations to individual alleles was difficult when HLA alleles, especially DR and DQ, strongly co-occurred. Most CMV-associated TCR beta chains appeared to be HLA-restricted in a later analysis, and the HLA associations seemed to be driven largely by CMV exposure. In vitro tests confirmed that a few of the cytomegalovirus-associated TCR beta chains recognize cytomegalovirus antigens. The classifier was reported to diagnose cytomegalovirus status with high specificity and sensitivity in both the original cohort and the validation cohort. The cohort was sequenced for TCR beta chains only, and without alpha or paired-chain data the features that could be detected were limited. The 87-base-pair reads could not distinguish some IMGT-functional V segments, including TRBV6-2 and TRBV6-3, so those segments were excluded. In a later analysis, several top co-occurrence clusters were reported to appear linked to parvovirus B19, influenza, CMV and Epstein-Barr virus. Compared with the roughly 670-donor mean, donors in an Asian-associated ancestry cluster had fewer N-insertions in productive TCRs, according to a later genetic analysis. In an earlier analysis of some 500 of the donors, most TCR beta V segments appeared in productive rearrangements about 87% or about 30% of the time, broadly matching IMGT annotations. While some public TCRs were present in many individuals, most TCR sequences turned up only very rarely across donors. The only immune exposure information available for the cohort was CMV serostatus. Specific HLA alleles were associated with around 18,000 TCR beta sequences at a false discovery rate of 0.05 in a later analysis. A further reported finding was that TCR beta sequences accurately predicted the HLA-A and HLA-B alleles for most subjects in the first cohort. A later analysis found that TCR association rates varied across HLA loci, with DRB1 alleles showing the most associated TCRs and HLA-C alleles the fewest. Because some donors lacked HLA typing at each locus, the association tests relied only on the typed subset. A group of highly shared sequence variants was considered likely to be a technical artifact of the sequencing pipeline. The authors suggested that the approach could potentially be generalized to other disease states and immunological phenotypes. The study listed 150 to 200 TCR beta chains as associated with cytomegalovirus. An association between a missense DCLRE1C variant and V-gene and J-gene trimming of TCR beta chains was found in a later genetic analysis and replicated in an independent cohort. Linkage disequilibrium might explain the correlated functional status among segregating V segments, but an unknown experimental factor could not be ruled out. Roughly uniform sequencing depth across donors was assumed in presence/absence analyses, although this assumption may not hold.

The receptor library was made with the immunoSEQ multiplex PCR assay. The multiplex PCR relied on a mix of 60 forward primers for TCR Vbeta segments and 13 reverse primers for TCR Jbeta segments. A multiplex PCR assay on genomic DNA amplified the CDR3 region of rearranged TCR beta genes. The amplified TCR beta libraries were sequenced on the Illumina HiSeq System as 87-base-pair reads. The paper's processing steps were these. A later analysis tallied roughly 80 million unique TCR beta chains across the approximately 670 repertoires, and around 10 million of those chains were shared by two or more donors. A nearest-neighbor algorithm error-corrected the raw reads and collapsed the reads into unique sequences, merging closely related sequences to remove PCR and sequencing errors. CDR3 sequences were aligned to IMGT reference sequences to assign V, D and J gene segments. For a sequence to be retained, a match of at least six nucleotides to both a V gene segment and a J gene segment was required. Rearrangements were called productive when the CDR3 lacked stop codons and stayed in frame with V and J; all others were non-productive. CDR3 was defined according to IMGT convention as the region running from the second conserved V-encoded cysteine to the conserved J-encoded phenylalanine. The earlier analysis of fewer than 750 of the donors excluded sequences that lacked an unambiguous match to a single V gene segment. In an earlier analysis of some 590 of the donors, V segments were called functional above 56.7% productive rearrangements and were called segregating when the between-donor standard deviation exceeded 5%. A statistical classification framework was developed to diagnose cytomegalovirus status using the catalog of TCR beta chain sequences. V and J gene assignment, in a later analysis, came from comparing TCR nucleotide sequences with IMGT/GENE-DB human TR gene sequences. In a later analysis, CDR3 sequences and most-parsimonious VDJ recombination scenarios were assigned using the TCRdist pipeline. In a later analysis, each TCR beta chain was defined by its CDR3 amino acid sequence together with its V-gene family, and reads without a unique V-gene family were excluded. A later analysis removed 550 to 700 highly shared, low-generation-probability nucleotide sequences to deal with suspected cross-contamination and a sequencing artifact. A later analysis calculated a clonal expansion index for each public chain from normalized within-repertoire ranks of inferred template counts. A later analysis computed generation probabilities with a VDJ recombination model fitted to out-of-frame rearrangements, and checked the results against IGoR. Hypergeometric tests were used in a later analysis to score TCR-TCR, TCR-HLA and TCR-CMV co-occurrence, with a repertoire-size bias correction applied to the TCR pairs. To estimate false discovery rates, a later analysis permuted the HLA or CMV assignments 20 times. A later analysis grouped co-occurring TCRs with DBSCAN, adding TCRdist sequence similarity when clustering within HLA-allele-positive subsets. For co-occurrence clustering, repertoires with fewer than 30,000 or more than 120,000 public chains were excluded, along with 4 to 6 repertoires with anomalous nucleotide sharing. The immuneACCESS repertoire file appears here via TCRdb, limited to in-frame rearrangements. These files lack a portion of the clones; in checked studies, under half of the deficit traces to unresolved V genes, and the cause of the others is not known. The V and J calls and clone size were taken over from that table, and D and trimming were inferred from the DNA. The table for this sample lists roughly 200,000 clones; about 88% of them were counted only once. Around 0.31% of the sample lies in the top ten.

Sequenced input: PBMCs. Recombination linked TRBV29-1 to TRBJ2-7, and TRBD1 aligns with 7 junction nucleotides. This TCR derives from a woman in her 30s in good health and CMV-seronegative. The encoded CDR3 is CSALEGTVTYEQYF. The sequenced DNA is TGCAGCGCGCTCGAGGGGACAGTCACCTACGAGCAGTACTTC.